This T cell receptor beta chain comes out of a study of molecular identifiers for immune sequencing clone quantification. TCRdb redid the calling of the PCR reads with MiXCR, one entry per CDR3 protein. The table includes under 75,000 distinct CDR3 sequences, about 20% detected once. This clonotype was observed at least ten times. V dropped 8 bases and J dropped 1 base, with 9 bases sitting between them. CDR1 and CDR2 from the germline V gene are MDHEN and SYDVKM. The CDR3 covers 13 residues. The sequencing input was naive CD8+ T cells from blood, with Jurkat cell RNA spiked in. The subset was: FACS-sorted CD8+CD4-CCR7+CD45RA+ naive T cells. The sequence came from a human donor in good health. Some libraries in this study had Jurkat cell RNA spiked in. The J gene is TRBJ1-5, the V gene TRBV28; tentative D call: TRBD1 (5 bases). The chain's CDR3 is CASCRQSNQPQHF. CDR3 DNA sequence: TGTGCCAGCTGTAGACAGAGCAATCAGCCCCAGCATTTT.